This T cell receptor beta chain was recorded in a study of T cells after yellow fever vaccination. TCRdb processed the 5' RACE reads anew with MiXCR; each CDR3 protein has one entry. The table records about 210,000 distinct CDR3 sequences, less than 7.5% of them present only once. In germline, CDR1 is SGHRS, CDR2 YFSETQ. The CDR3 runs 15 residues. With V trimmed by 4 bases and J by 3 bases, 8 bases remained unmatched. This clonotype has ten or more counts. The genes are TRBV5-1 and TRBJ1-1; 8 bases fit TRBD1. The input for sequencing was CD4+ T cells sorted from PBMCs, taken on the day of the yellow fever booster vaccination. This TCR was recovered from a man aged 25-40 years who received the YFV17D yellow fever vaccine. The CDR3 protein is CASSPKTGVDTEAFF. CDR3 bases: TGCGCCAGCAGCCCAAAGACAGGGGTCGACACTGAAGCTTTCTTT.